This TCR beta chain was sequenced for a study of T cell changes during pregnancy in multiple sclerosis. This clone was seen a handful of times. Measured with immunoSEQ multiplex PCR; TCRdb has only the in-frame clones, and not every one. The sample lists some 37,000 clones; 92% were seen once. V shed 5 bases, J shed 5 bases, and the junction held 4 bases outside the gene matches. The CDR3 contains 13 residues. Per the germline V gene, CDR1 is KGHSH and CDR2 is LQKENI. The source was CD4+ T cells from peripheral blood mononuclear cells, collected after pregnancy. The TCR sequence derives from a female donor in good health, enrolled as a control in a pregnancy study. This chain connects TRBV18 to TRBJ1-1, with 8 bases fitting TRBD1. The DNA of the CDR3 is TGTGCCAGCTCAAAACAGGGGGGGACTGAAGCTTTCTTT. It encodes CASSKQGGTEAFF. The variable domain in full, completed from reference TRBV18 and TRBJ1-1, reads NAGVMQNPRHLVRRRGQEARLRCSPMKGHSHVYWYRQLPEEGLKFMVYLQKENIIDESGMPKERFSAEFPKEGPSILRIQQVVRGDSAAYFCASSKQGGTEAFFGQGTRLTVV.